Below, 29 T cell receptor beta chains from the same sample are listed, as sequenced in a study of blood T cell repertoires in COVID-19 (dated by TCRdb to the early 2020s). Libraries were prepared through the immunoSEQ multiplex PCR assay. Held by TCRdb, this immuneACCESS table contains in-frame sequences only and omits some clones. Under half of the omission traces to an unresolved V gene where checked; the cause of the rest is unknown. This sample comprises 650,000 to 800,000 clones, approximately 90% of them detected only once. The ten largest clones capture over 0.2% of the sample. The material sequenced was peripheral blood. The receptors derive from a woman between 18 and 29 years old with acute or convalescent COVID-19.

The CDR3 DNA reads as TGTGCCAGTAGGACCTTTTCGGGGTCGAGCGGCTATGGCTACACCTTC. Translated: CASRTFSGSSGYGYTF. The chain carries TRBV19 and TRBJ1-2; D gene ambiguous. Trimming removed 6 bases at V and 4 bases at J, with 21 bases between. Germline V gene sequence: CDR1 LNHDA, CDR2 SQIVND (reference sequence). This CDR3 region has 16 residues.

This chain connects TRBV3-1 (or the pseudogene TRBV3-2) to TRBJ1-2; D remains unclear. The CDR3 contains 15 residues. Per germline, CDR1 LGHDT and CDR2 YNNKEL (reference sequence). V gave up 1 base and J gave up 8 bases, with 17 bases separating them. The CDR3 DNA reads TGTGCCAGCAGCCAAGTCGCGGGGAGTGGTAAGGGCTACACCTTC. This gives the protein CASSQVAGSGKGYTF.

V is TRBV3-1 (or the pseudogene TRBV3-2) and J is TRBJ1-2; the match to TRBD1 covers 7 bases. The CDR3 runs to 15 residues. The germline V gene encodes CDR1 LGHDT and CDR2 YNNKEL (reference sequence). V trimming: 2 bases; J trimming: 2 bases; junction bases outside the gene matches: 5. This chain's CDR3 is CASSQRTGNNYGYTF. CDR3 sequence (DNA): TGTGCCAGCAGCCAACGGACAGGAAACAACTATGGCTACACCTTC.

This clone showed up just a few times. The rearrangement links TRBV30 to TRBJ1-5; 12 bases fit TRBD1. With V trimmed by 5 bases and J by 2 bases, 10 bases remained unmatched. Germline values: CDR1 GTSNPN, CDR2 SVGIG (reference sequence). The CDR3 totals 17 residues. DNA for the CDR3: TGTGCCTGGGGTCCCGGGACAGGGGGCAGAGGCAATCAGCCCCAGCATTTT. The encoded protein is CAWGPGTGGRGNQPQHF. The full variable domain, with the rest looked up from reference TRBV30 and TRBJ1-5, is SQTIHQWPATLVQPVGSPLSLECTVEGTSNPNLYWYRQAAGRGLQLLFYSVGIGQISSEVPQNLSASRPQDRQFILSSKKLLLSDSGFYLCAWGPGTGGRGNQPQHFGDGTRLSIL.

The V call is TRBV3-1 (or the pseudogene TRBV3-2), the J call TRBJ1-1, with TRBD1 matching 7 bases. CDR3 length: 14 amino acids. Trimming took 4 bases from V and 4 from J; bases not matched to a gene: 6. Germline CDR1 and CDR2: LGHDT and YNNKEL (reference sequence). The CDR3 reads CASSPAGGVTEAFF. The CDR3 DNA follows: TGTGCCAGCAGCCCGGCAGGGGGAGTCACTGAAGCTTTCTTT.

V is TRBV18 and J is TRBJ2-6; the D gene is possibly TRBD1 (7 bases). The germline V gene encodes CDR1 KGHSH and CDR2 LQKENI. The V gene lost 3 bases and the J gene lost 0 bases, with 21 bases spanning the gap. This CDR3 contains 20 residues. CDR3 nucleotide sequence: TGTGCCAGCTCACCGATGGCCGCGGGACAGCAAAACTCTGGGGCCAACGTCCTGACTTTC. This sequence encodes CASSPMAAGQQNSGANVLTF.

This chain connects TRBV12-3 or TRBV12-4 to TRBJ1-2; 7 nucleotides align to TRBD1. V shed 8 bases and J 7 bases; nucleotides not matched to a gene: 7. There are 12 residues in the CDR3. In DNA form, the CDR3 reads TGTGCCAGCTGGACAGGCGTGGGTGGCTACACCTTC. Protein product: CASWTGVGGYTF.

V and J are TRBV2 and TRBJ1-2; D may be TRBD1 (5 bases). Per the germline V gene, CDR1 is SNHLY and CDR2 is FYNNEI. V was shortened by 4 bases and J by 1 base, with 10 bases between the two germline ends. This CDR3 spans 14 amino acids. This CDR3 reads CASSGRVGNYGYTF. The CDR3 coding sequence is TGTGCCAGCAGTGGCAGGGTCGGTAACTATGGCTACACCTTC. The full variable domain, rest sourced from reference TRBV2 and TRBJ1-2, is EPEVTQTPSHQVTQMGQEVILRCVPISNHLYFYWYRQILGQKVEFLVSFYNNEISEKSEIFDDQFSVERPDGSNFTLKIRSTKLEDSAMYFCASSGRVGNYGYTFGSGTRLTVV.

The V call is TRBV6-5, the J call TRBJ1-1; weak D call: TRBD1 (6 bases). This CDR3 spans 13 amino acids. Per germline, CDR1 MNHEY and CDR2 SVGAGI. Trimming stripped 0 bases from V and 10 bases from J, with 12 bases between. CDR3 residues: CASSYSRQDRAFF. The CDR3 nucleotides read TGTGCCAGCAGTTACTCAAGACAGGATCGAGCTTTCTTT.

The DNA for the CDR3 is TGTGCCAGCAGCCTGACAGCGTATAGCAATCAGCCCCAGCATTTT. It is translated as CASSLTAYSNQPQHF. The chain carries TRBV5-6 and TRBJ1-5; tentative D call: TRBD1 (5 bases). The length of the CDR3 is 15 residues. V lost 4 bases and J 0 bases, leaving 11 bases between the germline ends. Germline V gene data show CDR1 as SGHDT and CDR2 as YYEEEE. The full variable domain, completed using reference TRBV5-6 and TRBJ1-5, is DAGVTQSPTHLIKTRGQQVTLRCSPKSGHDTVSWYQQALGQGPQFIFQYYEEEERQRGNFPDRFSGHQFPNYSSELNVNALLLGDSALYLCASSLTAYSNQPQHFGDGTRLSIL.

V and J are TRBV30 and TRBJ1-3; possibly TRBD1 for D (5 bases). From germline, CDR1 is GTSNPN and CDR2 SVGIG (reference sequence). The CDR3 has 15 amino acids. V gave up 0 bases and J gave up 3 bases, with 12 bases separating them. The DNA for the CDR3 is TGTGCCTGGAGTGTTGCGGGGCTAGGTGGAAACACCATATATTTT. This translates into CAWSVAGLGGNTIYF. Based on the CDR3 plus reference TRBV30 and TRBJ1-3, the full variable domain is SQTIHQWPATLVQPVGSPLSLECTVEGTSNPNLYWYRQAAGRGLQLLFYSVGIGQISSEVPQNLSASRPQDRQFILSSKKLLLSDSGFYLCAWSVAGLGGNTIYFGEGSWLTVV.

The chain has TRBV5-8 and TRBJ1-2; 7 nucleotides line up with TRBD1. This CDR3 is built from 12 residues. Per the germline V gene, CDR1 is SGHTS and CDR2 is YDEGEE. V was clipped by 9 bases and J by 7 bases; unmatched bases: 9. The CDR3 protein is CATLDRAGGYTF. The CDR3 DNA sequence: TGTGCCACCCTCGACAGGGCAGGTGGCTACACCTTC. The whole variable domain, remainder taken from reference TRBV5-8 and TRBJ1-2, is EAGVTQSPTHLIKTRGQQATLRCSPISGHTSVYWYQQALGLGLQFLLWYDEGEERNRGNFPPRFSGRQFPNYSSELNVNALELEDSALYLCATLDRAGGYTFGSGTRLTVV.

V is TRBV6-4 and J is TRBJ2-2; D not certain. CDR1 and CDR2 from the germline V gene are MRHNA and SNTAGT. The CDR3 has 14 residues. Trimming removed 6 bases from V and 7 bases from J, with 15 bases in between. CDR3 nucleotide sequence: TGTGCCAGCAGCGCTTCCCTCAGTGTCGGGGAGCTGTTTTTT. It is translated as CASSASLSVGELFF.

The genes are TRBV18 and TRBJ1-6; D is unclear. The CDR3 has 13 amino acids. The germline V gene encodes CDR1 KGHSH and CDR2 LQKENI. V was shortened by 0 bases and J by 15 bases, with 12 bases between the two germline ends. The CDR3 DNA reads as TGTGCCAGCTCACCACCGGGTGGCCTAGTCCTCCACTTT. Translated: CASSPPGGLVLHF.

This chain uses TRBV15 with TRBJ1-6; no clear D gene. This CDR3 contains 16 residues. Looked up from germline, CDR1 is LNHNV and CDR2 is YYDKDF (reference sequence). Trimming removed 2 bases from V and 5 bases from J, with 13 bases in between. This chain's CDR3 is CATSRRRAQNNSPLHF. CDR3 nucleotide sequence: TGTGCCACCAGCAGAAGGCGGGCGCAGAATAATTCACCCCTCCACTTT.

J is TRBJ1-5 and V is TRBV6-5; D unresolved. Per the germline V gene, CDR1 is MNHEY and CDR2 is SVGAGI. With 1 base removed from V and 9 bases from J, the gap between germline ends came to 10 bases. The CDR3 loop spans 13 amino acids. The CDR3 spells CASSYYGAWPQHF. CDR3 in DNA: TGTGCCAGCAGTTACTACGGTGCGTGGCCCCAGCATTTT.

This chain links TRBV3-1 (or the pseudogene TRBV3-2) with TRBJ2-5, with 10 positions matching TRBD1. In germline, CDR1 is LGHDT, CDR2 YNNKEL (reference sequence). The CDR3 is 15 amino acids. Unmatched junction bases numbered 6, after V lost 4 bases and J lost 4 bases. The CDR3 DNA is TGTGCCAGCAGCCCGTCCCGGGACAGGGGAGAGACCCAGTACTTC. Protein: CASSPSRDRGETQYF.

The V and J genes are TRBV3-1 (or the pseudogene TRBV3-2) and TRBJ1-5; D is possibly TRBD1 (5 bases). CDR3 length: 14 amino acids. Germline V gene data show CDR1 as LGHDT and CDR2 as YNNKEL (reference sequence). Trimming removed 4 bases from V and 1 base from J, with 8 bases in between. The chain's CDR3 is CASSRSGSNQPQHF. CDR3 DNA: TGTGCCAGCAGCCGCTCAGGGAGCAATCAGCCCCAGCATTTT.

This clone was found once. The chain recombines TRBV28 with TRBJ1-2; D not resolved. Germline V lookup: CDR1 MDHEN, CDR2 SYDVKM. The CDR3 extends over 15 amino acids. The V end lost 2 bases, the J end lost 7 bases, and 17 bases lay between the germline ends. CDR3 nucleotides: TGTGCCAGCAGTTTAACTGCCCCCCTGAACGGTGGCTACACCTTC. It translates to CASSLTAPLNGGYTF.

V and J are TRBV5-1 and TRBJ1-2; weak D call: TRBD1 (5 bases). The CDR3 spans 13 residues. Trimming stripped 9 bases from V and 2 bases from J, with 14 bases between. Germline V gene sequence: CDR1 SGHRS, CDR2 YFSETQ. CDR3 nucleotide sequence: TGCGCCACCTCGACGGAGGGGAACTATGGCTACACCTTC. Residues: CATSTEGNYGYTF.

The chain employs TRBV18 and TRBJ1-2; 11 nucleotides align to TRBD1. CDR3 size: 15 residues. V was pared by 3 bases and J by 7 bases, with 7 bases of the junction left unmatched. Germline V gene data show CDR1 as KGHSH and CDR2 as LQKENI. The CDR3 DNA reads TGTGCCAGCTCACCTTCCGGACAGGGGGCTGGTGGCTACACCTTC. Translating gives CASSPSGQGAGGYTF.

The chain links TRBV24-1 to TRBJ1-1; 9 positions match TRBD1. The CDR3 consists of 21 residues. The trim removed 0 bases at V and 0 bases at J, leaving 16 bases unmatched. Germline V gene lookup returns CDR1 KGHDR and CDR2 SFDVKD. The CDR3 reads CATSDLTEHRGREGMNTEAFF. Written as DNA, the CDR3 is TGTGCCACCAGTGATTTGACTGAACACAGGGGGCGCGAGGGGATGAACACTGAAGCTTTCTTT.

This chain connects TRBV10-3 to TRBJ2-5, with 7 bases aligning to TRBD1. CDR3 length: 14 amino acids. The V and J ends lost 3 bases and 4 bases, in that order; junction bases with no gene match: 5. CDR1 ENHRY and CDR2 SYGVKD come from the germline V gene. The CDR3 loop is CAISDDRGLETQYF. Written as DNA, the CDR3 is TGTGCCATCAGTGACGATAGGGGGCTAGAGACCCAGTACTTC.

This chain connects TRBV6-1 to TRBJ2-7, with 8 bases matching TRBD1. The germline CDR1 and CDR2 sequences are MNHNS and SASEGT. This CDR3 is built from 16 residues. V lost 1 base to trimming and J lost 3 bases; unmatched junction nucleotides: 8. CDR3 coding DNA: TGTGCCAGCAGTGAAGTGGAGGCAGGGGGCCTCTACGAGCAGTACTTC. This gives the protein CASSEVEAGGLYEQYF.

This sequence joins TRBV4-2 and TRBJ2-1, with D tentatively TRBD2 (7 bases). Germline lookup yields CDR1 LGHNA and CDR2 YNFKEQ. The CDR3 runs 17 residues. Trimming removed 1 base at V and 6 bases at J, with 19 bases between. The CDR3 nucleotides are TGTGCCAGCAGCCAAGGATCGGTCGCGGGGGCGGTCAATGAGCAGTTCTTC. This encodes CASSQGSVAGAVNEQFF.

This chain connects TRBV7-2 to TRBJ1-3, with 9 bases identical to TRBD1. The CDR3 is 15 amino acids. CDR1 and CDR2 from the germline V gene are SGHTA and FQGNSA. Losses at the gene ends were 4 bases for V and 4 bases for J; bases not matched to a gene: 5. CDR3: CASSSMTGGGNTIYF. The CDR3 DNA is TGTGCCAGCAGCTCTATGACAGGGGGAGGAAACACCATATATTTT.

This chain joins TRBV7-2 and TRBJ1-3; D remains unclear. Trimming took 5 bases from V and 3 from J, leaving 8 bases between them. The CDR3 spans 13 residues. CDR1 is SGHTA, CDR2 FQGNSA, per germline. This chain's CDR3 is CASSLSLGNTIYF. As DNA, the CDR3 is TGTGCCAGCAGCCTATCCCTTGGAAACACCATATATTTT. The entire variable domain, with the rest obtained from reference TRBV7-2 and TRBJ1-3, is as follows: GAGVSQSPSNKVTEKGKDVELRCDPISGHTALYWYRQSLGQGLEFLIYFQGNSAPDKSGLPSDRFSAERTGGSVSTLTIQRTQQEDSAVYLCASSLSLGNTIYFGEGSWLTVV.

This sequence joins TRBV19 and TRBJ1-2; possibly TRBD1 for D (6 bases). Germline V lookup: CDR1 LNHDA, CDR2 SQIVND (reference sequence). This CDR3 has 15 residues. V dropped 9 bases and J dropped 6 bases, with 23 bases sitting between them. The CDR3 here is CASQSLYREMDGYTF. The CDR3 DNA follows: TGTGCCAGCCAAAGCCTATACAGGGAAATGGATGGCTACACCTTC.

This clone was seen once. The rearrangement links TRBV5-1 to TRBJ2-5; 9 positions agree with TRBD1. Germline loops: CDR1 SGHRS, CDR2 YFSETQ. The CDR3 loop spans 14 amino acids. V trimming: 2 bases; J trimming: 9 bases; junction bases outside the gene matches: 8. The CDR3 reads CASSLRGTGLSQYF. In DNA form, the CDR3 reads TGCGCCAGCAGCTTACGCGGGACAGGGTTATCCCAGTACTTC.